This T cell receptor beta chain was sequenced for a study of neurological immune-mediated disorders. The CDR3 totals 15 residues. From germline, CDR1 is SGHAT and CDR2 FQDESV (reference sequence). V dropped 5 bases and J dropped 4 bases, with 18 bases sitting between them. Time point denoted: longitudinal time-point 3. Unsorted libraries were generated from 2 million PBMCs held at -80 degrees C. This clonotype was detected ten times or more. Its antigen remains unidentified. The authors made cDNA by 5'RACE with 10-nucleotide random UMIs. MiXCR, run by TCRdb on the 5' RACE reads, gives a single entry per CDR3 protein. The table includes approximately 47,000 distinct CDR3 sequences, about 13% detected once. Study-wide results and caveats: Across subjects, expanded clones had no CDR3 amino acid sequences in common, pointing to private repertoires in all groups.

The chain couples TRBV11-1 to TRBJ2-7, with D perhaps matching TRBD1 or TRBD2 (6 bases each). The specimen was PBMCs. The receptor was isolated from a male donor with HTLV-1-associated myelopathy (HAM/TSP). This chain's CDR3 is CASSADPTGTYEQYF. CDR3 DNA sequence: TGTGCCAGCAGCGCGGACCCCACAGGGACTTACGAGCAGTACTTC.